The clone carrying this TCR beta chain was found once. The antigen is undetermined. This CDR3 has 13 residues. Between the trimmed V and J ends, which lost 6 bases and 6 bases, there was a span of 14 bases. Germline CDR1 reads MNHNS; CDR2 reads SASEGT. This entry comes from a study of shared clonotypes between healthy human individuals. Study-wide results and caveats: All-four-donor shared clonotypes had higher generation probabilities than non-shared clonotypes did.

Repertoires were generated with immunoSEQ multiplex PCR, while TCRdb's copy carries only in-frame clones and drops some. The sample has 2,500,000 or so clones; 85% to 95% are singletons. Recent vaccinations or acute infections were absent in the healthy HIV-negative adult donors. V and J are TRBV6-1 and TRBJ1-1; maybe TRBD1 (5 bases). The sequencing sample was made of naive CD4+ T cells from PBMCs. As to subset: CD45RA+ positively selected. This receptor was obtained from a man younger than 35 in good health. Some clones in this sample may be carry-over from other donors' samples. The CDR3, as DNA: TGTGCCAGCAGGATTACCTCGGGGGCTGAAGCTTTCTTT. Residues: CASRITSGAEAFF.